The 21 T cell receptor beta chains below come from one sample, sequenced in a study of regulatory T cells in long-lasting Graves disease (dated by TCRdb to about 2021). Libraries were constructed by multiplex PCR. The sequencing machine was an Illumina HiSeq 4000. TCR beta libraries were built with iRepertoire HTBI primers and Arm-PCR amplification of CDR3 regions. Using fastp at Q25 and MiXCR, TCRdb reprocessed the public reads and kept productive beta chains. Rows are combined by CDR3 protein, so each entry shows the most common genes and DNA. The sample yields approximately 400,000 distinct CDR3 sequences; less than 30% were counted once. The ten largest clones take up less than 30% of the sample. The sample's time point, from its label and the paper: persistent/refractory GD, antithyroid drugs over 5 years with positive TRAb. For both TCR sequencing and RNA sequencing, RNA was extracted from PBMCs using TRIzol.

The material sequenced was peripheral blood mononuclear cells (PBMCs), taken when the disease was refractory, from a patient treated with antithyroid drugs. The receptors come from a woman aged 40 to 50 with Graves disease. Donor details come from another sample of the same person, matched by shared clones.

In its sample, this clonotype was seen many times. The V and J genes are TRBV15 and TRBJ1-4; TRBD1 matches 10 bases. Trimming cost V 3 bases and J 5 bases; bases outside gene matches: 0. The CDR3 is 14 residues long. Germline-derived CDR1 and CDR2 are LNHNV and YYDKDF (reference sequence). The CDR3, as DNA: TGTGCCACCAGCAGGGACAGGGGGAATGAAAAACTGTTTTTT. Protein sequence: CATSRDRGNEKLFF. The full variable domain, rest sourced from reference TRBV15 and TRBJ1-4, is DAMVIQNPRYQVTQFGKPVTLSCSQTLNHNVMYWYQQKSSQAPKLLFHYYDKDFNNEADTPDNFQSRRPNTSFCFLDIRSPGLGDTAMYLCATSRDRGNEKLFFGSGTQLSVL.

The genes are TRBV20-1 and TRBJ2-2; 10 bases are shared with TRBD2. The germline gives CDR1 DFQATT, CDR2 SNEGSKA (reference sequence). The junction had 5 bases not matched to a gene; V was cut back by 3 bases and J by 4 bases. The CDR3 covers 15 residues. The CDR3 coding sequence is TGCAGTGCTAGGCTAGCGGGGGCGGGCACCGGGGAGCTGTTTTTT. Translated, it gives CSARLAGAGTGELFF.

This clonotype was counted ten times or more. The gene calls are TRBV2 and TRBJ2-2, with TRBD2 matching 7 bases. There are 14 residues in the CDR3. The trim removed 2 bases at V and 5 bases at J, leaving 2 bases unmatched. The germline CDR1 and CDR2 sequences are SNHLY and FYNNEI. The CDR3 protein is CASSERGGTGELFF. Here the CDR3 DNA reads TGTGCCAGCAGTGAACGCGGGGGAACCGGGGAGCTGTTTTTT.

This clonotype was counted a single time. The DNA for the CDR3 is TGTGCCAGCAGGGATGGGACTAGCGGGATTTCCTACGAGCAGTACTTC. Translated, it gives CASRDGTSGISYEQYF. This rearrangement joins TRBV28 to TRBJ2-7; 13 bases line up with TRBD2. Germline V CDR1 and CDR2: MDHEN, SYDVKM. Trimming cost V 6 bases and J 1 base; bases outside gene matches: 6. The CDR3 totals 16 residues. Full variable domain (outside the CDR3, taken from reference TRBV28 and TRBJ2-7): DVKVTQSSRYLVKRTGEKVFLECVQDMDHENMFWYRQDPGLGLRLIYFSYDVKMKEKGDIPEGYSVSREKKERFSLILESASTNQTSMYLCASRDGTSGISYEQYFGPGTRLTVT.

This clonotype has a count of ten or more. This chain connects TRBV2 to TRBJ1-1; D gene unclear. Germline CDR1 reads SNHLY; CDR2 reads FYNNEI. This CDR3 comprises 16 residues. V was clipped by 6 bases and J by 0 bases, with 17 bases between them. CDR3 loop: CASSDPRKALNTEAFF. The CDR3 coding sequence is TGTGCCAGCAGCGACCCAAGGAAGGCCTTGAACACTGAAGCTTTCTTT.

This clonotype was seen repeatedly, ten times or more. V and J are TRBV28 and TRBJ2-7, with D possibly TRBD1 on 6 matching bases. The CDR3 spans 15 residues. V was pared by 5 bases and J by 0 bases, with 14 bases between. CDR1 MDHEN and CDR2 SYDVKM come from the germline V gene. CDR3 residues: CASSGRDKGSYEQYF. DNA of the CDR3: TGTGCCAGCAGTGGCCGGGACAAGGGCTCCTACGAGCAGTACTTC.

At least ten counts were recorded for this clonotype. The CDR3 coding sequence is TGTGCCACCACAGGGGGAAACACTGAAGCTTTCTTT. This codes for CATTGGNTEAFF. The chain has TRBV28 and TRBJ1-1, with 8 bases that match TRBD1. The V gene's germline CDR1 is MDHEN and CDR2 SYDVKM. The length of the CDR3 is 12 residues. The V gene end was trimmed by 10 bases and the J gene end by 2 bases; junction bases not matched to a gene: 3.

The rearrangement joins TRBV13 to TRBJ1-1, with no clear D. The V gene's germline CDR1 is PRHDT and CDR2 FYEKMQ (reference sequence). The CDR3 sequence is 13 residues long. V lost 1 base to trimming and J lost 10 bases, with 13 bases between them. In nucleotides, the CDR3 is TGTGCCAGCAGCTTAGCAGTAGGAGGTGGAGCTTTCTTT. Protein product: CASSLAVGGGAFF.

This rearrangement joins TRBV13 to TRBJ1-1; no clear D gene. Germline V gene sequence: CDR1 PRHDT, CDR2 FYEKMQ (reference sequence). Deletions cut 1 base from V and 1 base from J, with 7 bases between. The CDR3 totals 14 residues. The CDR3 nucleotides are TGTGCCAGCAGCTTAGATGAGGGGAACACTGAAGCTTTCTTT. It codes for CASSLDEGNTEAFF. The full variable domain, its missing parts supplied by reference TRBV13 and TRBJ1-1, is AAGVIQSPRHLIKEKRETATLKCYPIPRHDTVYWYQQGPGQDPQFLISFYEKMQSDKGSIPDRFSAQQFSDYHSELNMSSLELGDSALYFCASSLDEGNTEAFFGQGTRLTVV.

The V and J genes are TRBV14 and TRBJ1-1; D gene unclear. V was trimmed by 0 bases and J by 0 bases, leaving 5 bases between them. This CDR3 region has 14 residues. Germline CDR1 reads SGHDN; CDR2 reads FVKESK. As DNA, the CDR3 is TGTGCCAGCAGCCAAGATCCTCTGAACACTGAAGCTTTCTTT. This encodes CASSQDPLNTEAFF.

This clonotype was counted at least ten times. J is TRBJ2-5 and V is TRBV15, with TRBD2 as a possible D gene (6 bases). In germline, CDR1 is LNHNV, CDR2 YYDKDF (reference sequence). The CDR3 loop spans 17 amino acids. Between the trimmed V and J ends, which lost 2 bases and 2 bases, there was a span of 18 bases. This chain's CDR3 is CATSRTGGGGGQETQYF. The CDR3 coding sequence is TGTGCCACCAGCAGAACCGGTGGGGGAGGCGGTCAAGAGACCCAGTACTTC.

On this clonotype itself: The junction and the germline gene differ at one end; a read error may be behind it. The chain links TRBV10-3 to TRBJ2-5, with TRBD2 matching over 9 bases. The CDR3 sequence is 14 residues long. The germline gives CDR1 ENHRY, CDR2 SYGVKD. CDR3 coding DNA: TGTGCCACCAGTGATAGCGGGAGAAGTGAGACCCAGTACTTC. Protein product: CATSDSGRSETQYF.

The V gene is TRBV5-5, the J gene TRBJ1-5; 7 nucleotides agree with TRBD1. CDR1 is SGHKS, CDR2 YYEKEE, per germline (reference sequence). The CDR3 is made up of 14 amino acids. The junction had 7 bases not matched to a gene; V was cut back by 4 bases and J by 6 bases. The CDR3 is CASSLQGERQPQHF. The CDR3 DNA sequence: TGTGCCAGCAGCCTCCAGGGGGAGCGTCAGCCCCAGCATTTT.

On this clonotype: The missing conserved phenylalanine or tryptophan at the end of this CDR3 makes a read error likely. The chain combines TRBV10-1 with TRBJ2-2; D is ambiguous. The germline gives CDR1 WNHNN, CDR2 SYGVQD (reference sequence). The CDR3 runs 16 residues. Deletions cut 2 bases from V and 0 bases from J, with 10 bases between. CDR3: CASSEIRSANTGELFL. CDR3 bases: TGCGCCAGCAGTGAGATCCGATCAGCGAACACCGGGGAGCTGTTTCTT.

Ten or more counts support this clonotype. This chain uses TRBV6-2 or TRBV6-3 with TRBJ2-7, with 10 nucleotides matching TRBD1. This CDR3 spans 16 amino acids. CDR1 is MNHEY, CDR2 SVGEGT, per germline. V was clipped by 7 bases and J by 3 bases; unmatched bases: 12. CDR3 sequence (DNA): TGTGCCAGCAAGGGTGGTAGACAGGGGGCTGTCTACGAGCAGTACTTC. Amino acids: CASKGGRQGAVYEQYF.

The chain links TRBV7-6 to TRBJ2-5; 11 bases line up with TRBD2. The DNA end is a closer match to TRBJ2-1, so the J assignment may be wrong. The CDR3 is 15 residues long. Per the germline V gene, CDR1 is SGHVS and CDR2 is FNYEAQ. The CDR3 is CASSFLAGGTDEQFF. The CDR3 DNA is TGTGCCAGCAGCTTCCTAGCGGGAGGTACCGATGAGCAGTTCTTC.

This chain's CDR3 is CATSSFRAQETQYF. CDR3 DNA sequence: TGTGCCACCTCGTCTTTCAGGGCCCAAGAGACCCAGTACTTC. The chain couples TRBV15 to TRBJ2-5; TRBD1 might be the D (5 bases). CDR3 length: 14 amino acids. Germline CDR1 and CDR2: LNHNV and YYDKDF (reference sequence). With 8 bases removed from V and 1 base from J, the gap between germline ends came to 14 bases. The full variable domain, rest sourced from reference TRBV15 and TRBJ2-5, is DAMVIQNPRYQVTQFGKPVTLSCSQTLNHNVMYWYQQKSSQAPKLLFHYYDKDFNNEADTPDNFQSRRPNTSFCFLDIRSPGLGDTAMYLCATSSFRAQETQYFGPGTRLLVL.

This clonotype has a handful of counts. J is TRBJ2-2 and V is TRBV7-8; D unresolved. Germline CDR1 SGHVS, CDR2 FQNEAQ. CDR3 length: 15 amino acids. Trimming left V 5 bases short and J 7 bases short, with 17 bases between. The chain's CDR3 is CASSTRLVASGELFF. The CDR3, as DNA: TGTGCCAGCAGCACCAGGCTGGTAGCTAGCGGGGAGCTGTTTTTT.

Many counts were recorded for this clonotype. The chain employs TRBV4-2 and TRBJ2-5, with 7 bases fitting TRBD1. Germline lookup yields CDR1 LGHNA and CDR2 YNFKEQ. There are 14 residues in the CDR3. The trim removed 5 bases at V and 2 bases at J, leaving 5 bases unmatched. The CDR3 reads CASSVPGQQETQYF. The DNA for the CDR3 is TGTGCCAGCAGCGTCCCGGGACAGCAAGAGACCCAGTACTTC.

This clonotype was seen only a few times. The CDR3 reads CASSSQGVNQPQHF. CDR3 coding DNA: TGTGCCAGCTCATCACAGGGGGTCAATCAGCCCCAGCATTTT. The chain carries TRBV18 and TRBJ1-5; 8 bases map to TRBD1. With 5 bases clipped from V and 3 bases from J, the junction kept 3 bases outside the gene matches. The CDR3 sequence is 14 residues long. Germline CDR1 reads KGHSH; CDR2 reads LQKENI. Complete variable domain (other parts from reference TRBV18 and TRBJ1-5): NAGVMQNPRHLVRRRGQEARLRCSPMKGHSHVYWYRQLPEEGLKFMVYLQKENIIDESGMPKERFSAEFPKEGPSILRIQQVVRGDSAAYFCASSSQGVNQPQHFGDGTRLSIL.

In this sample, this clonotype turned up many times. The chain carries TRBV2 and TRBJ1-5; TRBD1 aligns across 8 bases. CDR3 size: 15 residues. V gave up 7 bases and J gave up 6 bases; unmatched junction bases: 11. Germline CDR1 SNHLY, CDR2 FYNNEI. The CDR3, as DNA: TGTGCCAGCAACCCAAGGACAGGGTTTGGTCAGCCCCAGCATTTT. Translating it yields CASNPRTGFGQPQHF.